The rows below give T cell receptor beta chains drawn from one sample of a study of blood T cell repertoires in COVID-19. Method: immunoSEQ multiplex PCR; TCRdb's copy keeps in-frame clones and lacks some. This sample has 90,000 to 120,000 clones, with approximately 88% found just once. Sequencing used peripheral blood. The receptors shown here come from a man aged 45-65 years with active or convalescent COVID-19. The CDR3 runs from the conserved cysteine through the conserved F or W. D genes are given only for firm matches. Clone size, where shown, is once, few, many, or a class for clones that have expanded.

CASSRGLAGVAQYF TGTGCCAGCAGCCGAGGACTAGCGGGAGTAGCGCAGTATTTT TRBJ2-3 TRBD2 TRBV28 .
CASSQEPTSGSWSDTQYF TGCGCCAGCAGCCAAGAGCCAACTAGCGGGAGTTGGTCAGATACGCAGTATTTT TRBJ2-3 TRBD2 TRBV4-3 .
CASSPTRDHTEAFF TGTGCCAGCAGCCCCACCCGAGATCACACTGAAGCTTTCTTT TRBJ1-1 . TRBV11-2 .
CASSQQAGGYTF TGTGCCAGCAGCCAACAAGCGGGCGGCTACACCTTC TRBJ1-2 . TRBV3-1/TRBV3-2 .
CASSMDRVIGGYTF TGTGCCAGCAGTATGGACAGGGTGATAGGTGGCTACACCTTC TRBJ1-2 TRBD1 TRBV6-5 .
CASSLEGGQPQHF TGCGCCAGCAGCTTGGAGGGGGGGCAGCCCCAGCATTTT TRBJ1-5 . TRBV5-1 .
CASSLVGANEAFF TGTGCCAGCAGCTTAGTGGGGGCTAATGAAGCTTTCTTT TRBJ1-1 . TRBV7-8 .
CASSVQGNYGYTF TGTGCCAGCAGTGTACAGGGAAACTATGGCTACACCTTC TRBJ1-2 . TRBV25-1 .
CASSTGQGPYGYTF TGTGCCAGTAGTACGGGACAGGGGCCCTATGGCTACACCTTC TRBJ1-2 TRBD1 TRBV19 .
CASSHGIGGGYTF TGTGCCAGCAGTCACGGGATTGGAGGTGGCTACACCTTC TRBJ1-2 . TRBV28 .
CASSPRTGEGNEQFF TGCGCCAGCAGCCCCCGGACAGGGGAGGGCAATGAGCAGTTCTTC TRBJ2-1 TRBD1 TRBV4-1 .
CASSLLPWTGIF TGTGCCAGCAGTTTACTTCCCTGGACAGGGATCTTC TRBJ1-2 TRBD1 TRBV27 once
CASSFWTSQETQYF TGTGCCAGCAGCTTTTGGACTAGTCAAGAGACCCAGTACTTC TRBJ2-5 TRBD2 TRBV7-9 once
CASSDPSGKLNTGELFF TGTGCCAGCAGCGATCCTAGCGGGAAATTAAACACCGGGGAGCTGTTTTTT TRBJ2-2 TRBD2 TRBV5-4 .
CASSLAAGQTSSTDTQYF TGTGCCAGCAGCTTAGCGGCGGGACAGACTTCTAGCACAGATACGCAGTATTTT TRBJ2-3 . TRBV7-6 once